Shown below are 22 T cell receptor beta chains from a single sample sequenced in a study of T cell repertoires in cytomegalovirus infection. TCRdb analysed the reads with MiXCR anew, one entry per CDR3 protein. The sample records about 140,000 distinct CDR3 sequences, 5% to 6.5% being singletons. Sequenced material: PBMCs. Receptor source: a human donor in good health (CMV status not recorded). Some clones in this sample may be carry-over from other donors' samples.

This clonotype showed up just a few times. This chain connects TRBV19 to TRBJ2-1; possible D gene TRBD2, 6 bases. The CDR3 has 14 residues. Trimming took 5 bases from V and 9 from J, leaving 17 bases between them. Germline CDR1 LNHDA, CDR2 SQIVND (reference sequence). CDR3 DNA: TGTGCCAGTAGTGTAAGACTAGATCCGGCTGAGCAGTTCTTC. Residues: CASSVRLDPAEQFF. Looking up the rest from reference TRBV19 and TRBJ2-1 gives the full variable domain: DGGITQSPKYLFRKEGQNVTLSCEQNLNHDAMYWYRQDPGQGLRLIYYSQIVNDFQKGDIAEGYSVSREKKESFPLTVTSAQKNPTAFYLCASSVRLDPAEQFFGPGTRLTVL.

This clonotype has ten or more counts. This chain joins TRBV6-6 and TRBJ2-5; 11 nucleotides agree with TRBD2. From germline, CDR1 is MNHNY and CDR2 SVGAGI (reference sequence). This CDR3 is built from 17 residues. V shed 0 bases, J shed 5 bases, and the junction held 8 bases outside the gene matches. Written as DNA, the CDR3 is TGTGCCAGCAGTTACTCGAGCGGTAGCGGGGGGGCTGAGACCCAGTACTTC. Translation: CASSYSSGSGGAETQYF.

This sequence joins TRBV30 and TRBJ2-1, with D perhaps assigned TRBD1 or TRBD2 (6 bases each). The length of the CDR3 is 13 residues. Germline CDR1 GTSNPN, CDR2 SVGIG (reference sequence). Trimming cost V 4 bases and J 9 bases, with 16 bases left between them. The CDR3 DNA is TGTGCCTGGATTTACGGGGGCCGGGGTGAGCAGTTCTTC. The encoded protein is CAWIYGGRGEQFF.

The V gene is TRBV29-1, the J gene TRBJ2-7; D possibly corresponds to TRBD1 (6 bases). V gave up 4 bases and J gave up 3 bases, with 10 bases separating them. The germline CDR1 and CDR2 sequences are SQVTM and ANQGSEA. This CDR3 has 12 residues. CDR3 loop: CSVVTGFYEQYF. The CDR3 DNA reads TGCAGCGTTGTAACAGGGTTCTACGAGCAGTACTTC.

This clonotype was seen only a few times. The chain has TRBV20-1 and TRBJ1-5; possible D gene TRBD1, 5 bases. CDR1 and CDR2 from the germline V gene are DFQATT and SNEGSKA (reference sequence). Trimming left V 2 bases short and J 2 bases short, with 10 bases between. This CDR3 region has 14 residues. The CDR3 protein is CSARSGIGNQPQHF. The CDR3 bases are TGCAGTGCTAGATCAGGGATCGGCAATCAGCCCCAGCATTTT.

This clonotype was seen repeatedly, ten times or more. This chain links TRBV7-2 with TRBJ2-5; 7 nucleotides match TRBD2. The V gene end was trimmed by 6 bases and the J gene end by 5 bases; junction bases not matched to a gene: 6. In germline, CDR1 is SGHTA, CDR2 FQGNSA. The CDR3 length is 13 residues. CDR3 sequence reads: CASRGGGGETQYF. The CDR3 nucleotides read TGTGCCAGCAGGGGGGGGGGGGGGGAGACCCAGTACTTC.

The table lists this clonotype with a count of one. This may arise from a read error, as a much more abundant clone is one base away. The chain joins TRBV12-3 or TRBV12-4 to TRBJ2-2; maybe TRBD2 (6 bases). The CDR3 extends over 13 amino acids. The chain's CDR3 is CASSLSYPGGLFF. The CDR3 DNA is TGTGCCAGCAGTTTAAGTTACCCCGGGGGGCTGTTTTTT.

This clonotype was seen repeatedly, ten times or more. This chain joins TRBV7-2 and TRBJ1-6, with TRBD1 as a possible D gene (5 bases). V dropped 10 bases and J dropped 6 bases, with 10 bases sitting between them. Germline values: CDR1 SGHTA, CDR2 FQGNSA. The CDR3 loop spans 12 amino acids. The DNA for the CDR3 is TGTGCCACGGGACTGATTAATTCACCCCTCCACTTT. Its protein is CATGLINSPLHF.

This clonotype was picked up a small number of times. The chain employs TRBV5-6 and TRBJ2-1; perhaps TRBD2 as D (6 bases). Per the germline V gene, CDR1 is SGHDT and CDR2 is YYEEEE. The CDR3 sequence is 17 residues long. The ends were cut back, 3 bases at V and 5 bases at J, with 21 bases in the middle. CDR3 DNA: TGTGCCAGCAGCTCTTGGGGCCTTTGGGGGGAAGACAATGAGCAGTTCTTC. Translation: CASSSWGLWGEDNEQFF.

This clonotype has a count of ten or more. V gene TRBV7-2 combines with J gene TRBJ2-3; D is possibly TRBD2 (6 bases). The V and J ends lost 6 bases and 0 bases respectively, with 13 bases between them. The germline CDR1 and CDR2 sequences are SGHTA and FQGNSA. This CDR3 has 15 residues. CDR3 in DNA: TGTGCCAGCAGTAGGGACTCACTTAGCACAGATACGCAGTATTTT. Residues: CASSRDSLSTDTQYF.

At least ten counts were recorded for this clonotype. This chain uses TRBV7-2 with TRBJ2-5; tentatively, D is TRBD2 (5 bases). The CDR3 has 13 residues. The germline gives CDR1 SGHTA, CDR2 FQGNSA. With 5 bases removed from V and 3 bases from J, the gap between germline ends came to 10 bases. CDR3 nucleotide sequence: TGTGCCAGCAGCACGACTATTGAAGAGACCCAGTACTTC. It codes for CASSTTIEETQYF.

The table lists this clonotype with many counts. The chain links TRBV11-2 to TRBJ2-2; the D call may be TRBD1 or TRBD2 (6 bases each). CDR1 and CDR2 (germline): SGHAT, FQNNGV. V dropped 1 base and J dropped 6 bases, with 15 bases sitting between them. The CDR3 sequence is 16 residues long. The CDR3 region is CASSLGRGLGAGELFF. CDR3 coding DNA: TGTGCCAGCAGCTTAGGTCGGGGGCTCGGCGCCGGGGAGCTGTTTTTT.

There are many counts of this clonotype. The chain uses TRBV27 and TRBJ1-1, with 11 bases aligning to TRBD1. V dropped 6 bases and J dropped 0; count of bases not matched to a gene: 6. The CDR3 sequence is 16 residues long. Germline V lookup: CDR1 MNHEY, CDR2 SMNVEV (reference sequence). The CDR3 DNA reads as TGTGCCAGCAGCCCCGGGACAGGGGGGGTGAACACTGAAGCTTTCTTT. Protein product: CASSPGTGGVNTEAFF.

This clonotype was counted only a few times. V gene TRBV20-1 combines with J gene TRBJ1-1, with D possibly TRBD1 on 5 matching bases. This CDR3 is built from 14 residues. The germline CDR1 and CDR2 sequences are DFQATT and SNEGSKA (reference sequence). Deletions cut 5 bases from V and 0 bases from J, with 13 bases between. CDR3 loop: CSAEGQRVNTEAFF. The CDR3 DNA sequence: TGCAGTGCTGAGGGGCAACGGGTGAACACTGAAGCTTTCTTT.

This clonotype was picked up many times. The chain employs TRBV7-2 and TRBJ2-2; D gene ambiguous. The CDR3 length is 14 residues. V lost 5 bases to trimming and J lost 6 bases, with 13 bases between them. The germline V gene has CDR1 SGHTA and CDR2 FQGNSA. This chain's CDR3 is CASSPVGWAGELFF. As DNA, the CDR3 is TGTGCCAGCAGCCCCGTAGGGTGGGCCGGGGAGCTGTTTTTT.

This clonotype was counted only a few times. The V call is TRBV6-2 or TRBV6-3, the J call TRBJ1-1; tentatively, D is TRBD1 (6 bases). Trimming took off 7 bases at V and 2 bases at J, with 20 bases between the two ends. The CDR3 spans 16 residues. CDR1 MNHEY and CDR2 SVGEGT come from the germline V gene. In DNA, the CDR3 is TGTGCCAGCACCAAAGCGGCGACCGGGACAAACACTGAAGCTTTCTTT. Amino acids: CASTKAATGTNTEAFF.

The chain has TRBV6-2 or TRBV6-3 and TRBJ1-1; tentative D call: TRBD1 (5 bases). With 0 bases removed from V and 1 base from J, the gap between germline ends came to 9 bases. Per germline, CDR1 MNHEY and CDR2 SVGEGT. This CDR3 is 15 amino acids long. CDR3 in amino acids: CASSYSRGANTEAFF. CDR3 nucleotide sequence: TGTGCCAGCAGTTACTCGCGAGGGGCGAACACTGAAGCTTTCTTT.

This clonotype has a count of ten or more. The chain couples TRBV6-2 or TRBV6-3 to TRBJ1-1; 9 nucleotides agree with TRBD1. This CDR3 contains 19 residues. The junction had 17 bases not matched to a gene; V was cut back by 6 bases and J by 0 bases. Per the germline V gene, CDR1 is MNHEY and CDR2 is SVGEGT. The DNA of the CDR3 is TGTGCCAGCAGAAAACGACGGGGACAGGGAGGAGGCATGAACACTGAAGCTTTCTTT. The encoded protein is CASRKRRGQGGGMNTEAFF.

The chain couples TRBV20-1 to TRBJ2-6; no definite D call. Germline V gene data show CDR1 as DFQATT and CDR2 as SNEGSKA (reference sequence). The CDR3 contains 14 residues. Between the trimmed V and J ends, which lost 6 bases and 2 bases, there was a span of 11 bases. For the CDR3, the DNA is TGCAGTGCCCTTAAGAGTGCTGGGGCCAACGTCCTGACTTTC. Protein sequence: CSALKSAGANVLTF.

This sequence joins TRBV6-1 and TRBJ1-1, with D tentatively TRBD1 (5 bases). Trimming cost V 6 bases and J 0 bases, with 11 bases left between them. The CDR3 runs 14 residues. CDR1 is MNHNS, CDR2 SASEGT, per germline. CDR3 sequence (DNA): TGTGCCAGCAGGGCCGGGGCGCTGAACACTGAAGCTTTCTTT. The encoded protein is CASRAGALNTEAFF.

This clonotype was seen many times. The chain is built from TRBV6-1 and TRBJ2-5; 12 bases match TRBD2. V dropped 4 bases and J dropped 6; count of bases not matched to a gene: 6. CDR1 and CDR2 from the germline V gene are MNHNS and SASEGT. The CDR3 is 15 amino acids. The DNA of the CDR3 is TGTGCCAGCAGTGTGAGGACTAGCGGGGACCAGACCCAGTACTTC. Translated, it gives CASSVRTSGDQTQYF.

This clonotype was counted ten times or more. The DNA for the CDR3 is TGTGCCAGCAGCTCGGACAGTTTCGCCCCCTATGGCTACACCTTC. Protein product: CASSSDSFAPYGYTF. The chain links TRBV7-2 to TRBJ1-2; tentative D call: TRBD1 (6 bases). The CDR3 length is 15 residues. V lost 4 bases and J 4 bases, leaving 16 bases between the germline ends. CDR1 and CDR2 (germline): SGHTA, FQGNSA.